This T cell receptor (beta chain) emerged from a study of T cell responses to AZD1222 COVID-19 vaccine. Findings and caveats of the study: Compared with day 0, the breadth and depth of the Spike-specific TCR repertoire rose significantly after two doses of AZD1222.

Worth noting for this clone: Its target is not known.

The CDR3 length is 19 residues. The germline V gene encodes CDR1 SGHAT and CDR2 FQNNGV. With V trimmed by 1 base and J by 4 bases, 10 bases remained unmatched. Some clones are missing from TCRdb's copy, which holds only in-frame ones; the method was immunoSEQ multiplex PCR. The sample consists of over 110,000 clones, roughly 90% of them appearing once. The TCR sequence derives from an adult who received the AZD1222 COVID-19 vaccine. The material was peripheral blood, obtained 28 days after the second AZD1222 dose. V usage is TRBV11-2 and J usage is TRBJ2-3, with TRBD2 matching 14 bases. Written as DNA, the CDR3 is TGTGCCAGCAGCTTAGTCGTCCGGACTAGCGGGGGGAGGTCAGATACGCAGTATTTT. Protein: CASSLVVRTSGGRSDTQYF.